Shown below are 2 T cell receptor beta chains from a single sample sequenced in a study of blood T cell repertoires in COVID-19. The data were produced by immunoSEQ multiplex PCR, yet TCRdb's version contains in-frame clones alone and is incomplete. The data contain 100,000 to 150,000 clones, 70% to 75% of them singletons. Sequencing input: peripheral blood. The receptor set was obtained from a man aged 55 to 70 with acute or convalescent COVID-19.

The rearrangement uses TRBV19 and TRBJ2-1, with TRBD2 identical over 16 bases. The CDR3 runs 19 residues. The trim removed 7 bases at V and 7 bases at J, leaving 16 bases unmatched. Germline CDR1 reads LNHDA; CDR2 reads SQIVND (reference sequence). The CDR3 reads CASTASLPGLAGGQNEQFF. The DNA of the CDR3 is TGTGCCAGTACGGCATCCTTGCCGGGACTAGCGGGAGGGCAGAATGAGCAGTTCTTC.

The CDR3 DNA reads TGTGCCATCAGTGAGGGCCAGGGGACGGGGAAACTGTTTTTT. The encoded protein is CAISEGQGTGKLFF. The V gene is TRBV10-3, the J gene TRBJ1-4, with a weak D call TRBD1 (6 bases). Trimming left V 2 bases short and J 11 bases short, with 15 bases between. CDR3 size: 14 residues. CDR1 is ENHRY, CDR2 SYGVKD, per germline.